This TCR beta chain was obtained from a study of blood T cells in healthy people across ages. Overall study findings and caveats: With donor CMV status unknown, expanded clonotype changes were possibly confounded.

V was pared by 2 bases and J by 6 bases, with 12 bases between. The length of the CDR3 is 13 residues. The germline CDR1 and CDR2 sequences are DFQATT and SNEGSKA (reference sequence). This clonotype was recorded at least ten times. Antigen specificity is unknown. Primed by a sample-barcoded 5' primer and a J-beta primer mix, a second PCR proceeded for 7 to 11 cycles. TCRdb itself ran the 5' RACE reads through MiXCR, one entry per CDR3 protein. Among around 1,600,000 distinct CDR3 sequences listed, roughly 43% were seen once. The material sequenced was blood. This chain uses TRBV20-1 with TRBJ2-3; D is unresolved. This TCR derives from a woman between 18 and 30 years old in good health. CDR3 DNA sequence: TGCAGTGCTAGAACGGCCCTTTCTGATACGCAGTATTTT. This translates into CSARTALSDTQYF.